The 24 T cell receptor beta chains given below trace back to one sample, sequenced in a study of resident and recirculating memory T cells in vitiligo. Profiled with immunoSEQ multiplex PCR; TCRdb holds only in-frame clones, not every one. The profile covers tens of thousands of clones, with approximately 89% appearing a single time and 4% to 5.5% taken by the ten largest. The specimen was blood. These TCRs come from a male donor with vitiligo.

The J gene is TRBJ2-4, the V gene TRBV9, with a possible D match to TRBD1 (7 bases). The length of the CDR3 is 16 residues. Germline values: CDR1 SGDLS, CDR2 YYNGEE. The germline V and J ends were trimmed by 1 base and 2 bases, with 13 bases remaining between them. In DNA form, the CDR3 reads TGTGCCAGCAGCGTATCAGGGGGGAGTACCAAAAACATTCAGTACTTC. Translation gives CASSVSGGSTKNIQYF. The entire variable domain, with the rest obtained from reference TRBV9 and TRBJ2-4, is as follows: DSGVTQTPKHLITATGQRVTLRCSPRSGDLSVYWYQQSLDQGLQFLIQYYNGEERAKGNILERFSAQQFPDLHSELNLSSLELGDSALYFCASSVSGGSTKNIQYFGAGTRLSVL.

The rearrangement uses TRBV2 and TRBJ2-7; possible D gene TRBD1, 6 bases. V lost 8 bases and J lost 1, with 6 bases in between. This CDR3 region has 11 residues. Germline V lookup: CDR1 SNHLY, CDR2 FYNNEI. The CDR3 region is CASDRSYEQYF. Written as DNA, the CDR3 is TGTGCCAGCGACAGGTCCTACGAGCAGTACTTC.

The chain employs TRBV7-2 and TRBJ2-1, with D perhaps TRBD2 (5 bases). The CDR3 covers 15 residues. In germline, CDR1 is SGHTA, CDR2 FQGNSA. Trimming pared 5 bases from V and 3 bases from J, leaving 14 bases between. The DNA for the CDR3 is TGTGCCAGCAGCAACGGCCGACTAAACTACAATGAGCAGTTCTTC. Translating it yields CASSNGRLNYNEQFF.

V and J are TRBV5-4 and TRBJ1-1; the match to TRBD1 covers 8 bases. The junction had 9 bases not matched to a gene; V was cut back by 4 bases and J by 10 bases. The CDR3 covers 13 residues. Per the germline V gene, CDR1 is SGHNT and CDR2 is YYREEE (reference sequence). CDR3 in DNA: TGTGCCAGCAGCCCCGGGACAGGAAAAGGAGCTTTCTTT. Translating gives CASSPGTGKGAFF.

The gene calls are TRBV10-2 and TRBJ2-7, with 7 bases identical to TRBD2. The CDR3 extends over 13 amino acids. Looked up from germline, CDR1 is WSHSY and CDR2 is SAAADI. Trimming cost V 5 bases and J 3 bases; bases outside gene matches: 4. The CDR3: CASSSGVSYEQYF. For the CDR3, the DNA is TGCGCCAGCAGTAGCGGGGTAAGCTACGAGCAGTACTTC.

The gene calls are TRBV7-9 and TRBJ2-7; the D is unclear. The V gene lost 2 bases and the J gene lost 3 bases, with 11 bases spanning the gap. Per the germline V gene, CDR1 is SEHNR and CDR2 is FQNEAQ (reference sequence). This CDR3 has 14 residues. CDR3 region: CASSLSNGGYEQYF. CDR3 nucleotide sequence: TGTGCCAGCAGCTTAAGTAACGGTGGCTACGAGCAGTACTTC.

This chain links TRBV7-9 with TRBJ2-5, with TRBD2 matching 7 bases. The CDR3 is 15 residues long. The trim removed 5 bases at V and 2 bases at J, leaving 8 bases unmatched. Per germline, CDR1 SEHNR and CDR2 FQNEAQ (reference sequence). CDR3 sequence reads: CASSRGGLPQETQYF. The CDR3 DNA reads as TGTGCCAGCAGCCGCGGGGGACTACCACAAGAGACCCAGTACTTC.

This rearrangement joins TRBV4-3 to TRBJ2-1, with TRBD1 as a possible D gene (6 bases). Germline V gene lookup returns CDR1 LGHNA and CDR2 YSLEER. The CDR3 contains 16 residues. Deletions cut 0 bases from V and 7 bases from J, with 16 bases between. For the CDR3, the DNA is TGCGCCAGCAGCCAAGACTACACAGGGTGGGTAAATGAGCAGTTCTTC. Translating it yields CASSQDYTGWVNEQFF.

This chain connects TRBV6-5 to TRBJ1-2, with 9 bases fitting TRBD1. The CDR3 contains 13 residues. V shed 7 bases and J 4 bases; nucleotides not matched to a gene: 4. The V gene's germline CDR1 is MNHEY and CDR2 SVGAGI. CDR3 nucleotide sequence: TGTGCCAGCATGGGGGACAGGGTCTATGGCTACACCTTC. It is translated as CASMGDRVYGYTF.

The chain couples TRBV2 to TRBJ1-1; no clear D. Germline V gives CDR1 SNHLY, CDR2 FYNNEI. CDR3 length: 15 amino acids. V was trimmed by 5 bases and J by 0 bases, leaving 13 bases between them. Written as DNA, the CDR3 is TGTGCCAGCAGTCCCGAAGAGCCCATGAACACTGAAGCTTTCTTT. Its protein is CASSPEEPMNTEAFF.

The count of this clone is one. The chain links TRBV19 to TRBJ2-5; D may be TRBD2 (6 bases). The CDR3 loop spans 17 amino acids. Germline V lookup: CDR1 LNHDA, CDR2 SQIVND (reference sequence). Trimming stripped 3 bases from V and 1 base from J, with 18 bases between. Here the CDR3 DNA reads TGTGCCAGTAGTATCTCTGGAGGGGAAGGACCCCAAGAGACCCAGTACTTC. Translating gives CASSISGGEGPQETQYF.

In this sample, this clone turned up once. The CDR3 region has the DNA TGTGCCAGCAGCTTAGGTGACGGGAGCGTCACAGATACGCAGTATTTT. Amino acids: CASSLGDGSVTDTQYF. The chain carries TRBV7-2 and TRBJ2-3; possible D gene TRBD2, 6 bases. There are 16 residues in the CDR3. The germline gives CDR1 SGHTA, CDR2 FQGNSA. Trimming removed 1 base at V and 2 bases at J, with 13 bases between.

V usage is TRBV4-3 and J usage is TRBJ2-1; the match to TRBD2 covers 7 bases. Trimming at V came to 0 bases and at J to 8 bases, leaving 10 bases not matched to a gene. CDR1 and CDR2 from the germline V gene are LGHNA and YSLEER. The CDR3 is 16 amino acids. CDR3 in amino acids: CASSQDPQRGVHEQFF. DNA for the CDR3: TGCGCCAGCAGCCAAGATCCCCAGCGGGGAGTTCATGAGCAGTTCTTC.

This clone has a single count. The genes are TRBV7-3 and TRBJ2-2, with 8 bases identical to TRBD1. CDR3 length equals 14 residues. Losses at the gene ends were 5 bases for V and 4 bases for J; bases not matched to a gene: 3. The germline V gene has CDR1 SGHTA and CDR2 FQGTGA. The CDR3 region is CASSLGQGTGELFF. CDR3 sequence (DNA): TGTGCCAGCAGCCTAGGACAGGGCACCGGGGAGCTGTTTTTT. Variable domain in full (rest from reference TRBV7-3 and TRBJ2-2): GAGVSQTPSNKVTEKGKYVELRCDPISGHTALYWYRQSLGQGPEFLIYFQGTGAADDSGLPNDRFFAVRPEGSVSTLKIQRTERGDSAVYLCASSLGQGTGELFFGEGSRLTVL.

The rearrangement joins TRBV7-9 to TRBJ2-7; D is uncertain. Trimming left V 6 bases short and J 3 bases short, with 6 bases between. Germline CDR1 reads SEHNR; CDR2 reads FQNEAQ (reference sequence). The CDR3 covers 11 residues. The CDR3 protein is CASSSDYEQYF. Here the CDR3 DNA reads TGTGCCAGCAGTTCAGACTACGAGCAGTACTTC.

CDR3 protein: CASSPGGAGEAFF. CDR3 sequence (DNA): TGTGCCAGCAGCCCAGGGGGAGCAGGGGAAGCTTTCTTT. The chain carries TRBV27 and TRBJ1-1; 7 bases match TRBD1. From germline, CDR1 is MNHEY and CDR2 SMNVEV (reference sequence). This CDR3 contains 13 residues. J gave up 8 bases and V 6 bases, and 9 bases lay outside the gene matches.

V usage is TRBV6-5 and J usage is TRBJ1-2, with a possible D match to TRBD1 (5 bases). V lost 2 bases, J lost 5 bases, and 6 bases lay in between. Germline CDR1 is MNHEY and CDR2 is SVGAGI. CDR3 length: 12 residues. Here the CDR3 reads CASSYPGYGYTF. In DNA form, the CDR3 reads TGTGCCAGCAGTTACCCAGGGTATGGCTACACCTTC.

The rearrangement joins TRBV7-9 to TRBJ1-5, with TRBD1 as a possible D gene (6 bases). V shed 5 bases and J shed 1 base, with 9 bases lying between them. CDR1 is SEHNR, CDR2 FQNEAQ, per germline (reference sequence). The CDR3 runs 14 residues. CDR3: CASSQTGSNQPQHF. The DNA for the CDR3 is TGTGCCAGCAGCCAAACAGGGAGCAATCAGCCCCAGCATTTT.

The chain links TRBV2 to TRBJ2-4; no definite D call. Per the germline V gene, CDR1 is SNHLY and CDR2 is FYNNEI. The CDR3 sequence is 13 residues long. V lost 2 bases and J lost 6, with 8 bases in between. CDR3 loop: CASSEPDRNIQYF. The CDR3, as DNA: TGTGCCAGCAGTGAACCCGATAGAAACATTCAGTACTTC.

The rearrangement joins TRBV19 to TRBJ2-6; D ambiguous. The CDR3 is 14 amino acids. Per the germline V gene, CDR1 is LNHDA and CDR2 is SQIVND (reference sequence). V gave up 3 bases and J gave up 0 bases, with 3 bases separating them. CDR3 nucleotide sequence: TGTGCCAGTAGTATTTACTCTGGGGCCAACGTCCTGACTTTC. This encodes CASSIYSGANVLTF.

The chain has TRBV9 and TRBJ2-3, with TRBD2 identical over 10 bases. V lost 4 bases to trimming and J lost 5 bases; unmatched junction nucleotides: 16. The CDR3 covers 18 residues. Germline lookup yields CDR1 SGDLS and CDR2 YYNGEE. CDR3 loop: CASSPSSSGGARLDTQYF. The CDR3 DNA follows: TGTGCCAGCAGCCCCTCCTCTAGCGGGGGCGCTCGTTTAGATACGCAGTATTTT.

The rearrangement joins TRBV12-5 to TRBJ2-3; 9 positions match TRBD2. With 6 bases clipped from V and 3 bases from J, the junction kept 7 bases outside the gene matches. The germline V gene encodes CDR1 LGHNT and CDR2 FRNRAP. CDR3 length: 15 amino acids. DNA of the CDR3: TGTGCTAGTGGAGCGGGGGGCCGGTGGACAGATACGCAGTATTTT. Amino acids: CASGAGGRWTDTQYF.

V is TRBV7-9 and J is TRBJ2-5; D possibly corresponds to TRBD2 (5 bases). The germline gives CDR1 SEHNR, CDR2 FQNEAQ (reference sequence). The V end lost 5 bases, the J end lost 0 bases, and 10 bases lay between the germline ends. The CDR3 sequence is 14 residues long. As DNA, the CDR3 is TGTGCCAGCAGCCCCCCGGGGTACCAAGAGACCCAGTACTTC. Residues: CASSPPGYQETQYF.

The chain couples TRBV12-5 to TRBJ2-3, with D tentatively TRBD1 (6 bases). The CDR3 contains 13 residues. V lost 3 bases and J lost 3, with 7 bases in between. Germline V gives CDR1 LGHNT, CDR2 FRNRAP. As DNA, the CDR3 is TGTGCTAGTGGTTTAGACAGGACAGATACGCAGTATTTT. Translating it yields CASGLDRTDTQYF.